These 21 T cell receptor beta chains were all obtained from the same sample, sequenced in a study of T cell responses to AZD1222 COVID-19 vaccine. Sequencing used immunoSEQ multiplex PCR; TCRdb keeps in-frame clones, though not all of them. The sample yields 250,000 to 300,000 clones, 94% seen once. Source: peripheral blood, taken 28 days after the second AZD1222 dose. These receptors were taken from an adult who received the AZD1222 COVID-19 vaccine.

This chain uses TRBV24-1 with TRBJ1-5; D call uncertain. The germline CDR1 and CDR2 sequences are KGHDR and SFDVKD. V gave up 7 bases and J gave up 1 base, with 7 bases separating them. The CDR3 runs to 13 residues. The CDR3 nucleotides are TGTGCCACCAGCCACGGGAGCAATCAGCCCCAGCATTTT. Translation gives CATSHGSNQPQHF.

This chain links TRBV5-1 with TRBJ2-5; D possibly corresponds to TRBD2 (5 bases). The CDR3 sequence is 14 residues long. The ends were cut back, 3 bases at V and 4 bases at J, with 13 bases in the middle. Germline V gene lookup returns CDR1 SGHRS and CDR2 YFSETQ. CDR3 residues: CASSSPGETETQYF. DNA of the CDR3: TGCGCCAGCAGCTCCCCCGGGGAGACAGAGACCCAGTACTTC.

The chain uses TRBV25-1 and TRBJ2-2, with D tentatively TRBD2 (6 bases). The CDR3 runs 14 residues. With 3 bases removed from V and 7 bases from J, the gap between germline ends came to 12 bases. CDR1 and CDR2 from the germline V gene are MGHDK and SYGVNS. The chain's CDR3 is CASSDAGSVGELFF. The CDR3 DNA reads as TGTGCCAGCAGTGATGCCGGGAGCGTCGGGGAGCTGTTTTTT.

Points on this clone: Other DNA sequences of this sample code for an identical CDR3. The chain couples TRBV18 to TRBJ2-7, with D possibly being TRBD2 (5 bases). This CDR3 contains 13 residues. Germline lookup yields CDR1 KGHSH and CDR2 LQKENI. The V and J ends lost 2 bases and 0 bases respectively, with 5 bases between them. The CDR3 nucleotides are TGTGCCAGCTCACCAGCGGGCTCCTACGAGCAGTACTTC. Residues: CASSPAGSYEQYF. Full variable domain (outside the CDR3, taken from reference TRBV18 and TRBJ2-7): NAGVMQNPRHLVRRRGQEARLRCSPMKGHSHVYWYRQLPEEGLKFMVYLQKENIIDESGMPKERFSAEFPKEGPSILRIQQVVRGDSAAYFCASSPAGSYEQYFGPGTRLTVT.

The chain carries TRBV5-1 and TRBJ2-3, with 13 bases matching TRBD2. This CDR3 contains 15 residues. The junction had 4 bases not matched to a gene; V was cut back by 3 bases and J by 6 bases. CDR1 is SGHRS, CDR2 YFSETQ, per germline. CDR3 sequence (DNA): TGCGCCAGCAGCTCGACTAGCGGGGGGCGTGATACGCAGTATTTT. This codes for CASSSTSGGRDTQYF.

V usage is TRBV3-1 (or the pseudogene TRBV3-2) and J usage is TRBJ2-1; D could derive from TRBD1 or TRBD2 (5 bases each). Per germline, CDR1 LGHDT and CDR2 YNNKEL (reference sequence). There are 13 residues in the CDR3. V lost 2 bases to trimming and J lost 8 bases, with 10 bases between them. This CDR3 is CASSQPGRDEQFF. The CDR3 coding sequence is TGTGCCAGCAGCCAACCGGGACGGGATGAGCAGTTCTTC.

This clone has just one count. The rearrangement links TRBV28 to TRBJ1-2, with a weak D call TRBD1 (5 bases). This CDR3 has 13 amino acids. V was shortened by 10 bases and J by 4 bases, with 16 bases between the two germline ends. Germline V lookup: CDR1 MDHEN, CDR2 SYDVKM. This CDR3 reads CATRGMGLYGYTF. The CDR3 DNA reads as TGTGCCACCCGAGGCATGGGACTCTATGGCTACACCTTC.

The J gene is TRBJ2-2, the V gene TRBV9, with D unclear. The CDR3 sequence is 15 residues long. Trimming removed 1 base from V and 7 bases from J, with 14 bases in between. Germline V gene lookup returns CDR1 SGDLS and CDR2 YYNGEE. CDR3 sequence: CASSVLAKSGGELFF. CDR3 DNA: TGTGCCAGCAGCGTATTGGCCAAGTCCGGCGGGGAGCTGTTTTTT.

The V gene is TRBV5-1, the J gene TRBJ1-4, with TRBD1 matching over 7 bases. The V and J ends lost 0 bases and 8 bases, in that order; junction bases with no gene match: 1. The CDR3 extends over 13 amino acids. Per germline, CDR1 SGHRS and CDR2 YFSETQ. The CDR3: CASSLVRGEKLFF. CDR3 coding DNA: TGCGCCAGCAGCTTGGTCAGGGGGGAAAAACTGTTTTTT.

This clone has a single count. The CDR3 is CASESPPQGAWGYTF. In DNA form, the CDR3 reads TGTGCCAGCGAATCCCCCCCACAGGGGGCATGGGGCTACACCTTC. V is TRBV28 and J is TRBJ1-2; TRBD1 aligns across 9 bases. In germline, CDR1 is MDHEN, CDR2 SYDVKM. CDR3 length: 15 residues. V dropped 8 bases and J dropped 8; count of bases not matched to a gene: 15.

This CDR3 reads CASSQIEVAVTGELFF. The CDR3 DNA follows: TGCGCCAGCAGCCAAATCGAGGTAGCGGTCACCGGGGAGCTGTTTTTT. The chain employs TRBV4-1 and TRBJ2-2; perhaps TRBD2 as D (6 bases). Germline assignment: CDR1 MGHRA and CDR2 YSYEKL. The CDR3 covers 16 residues. Deletions cut 2 bases from V and 4 bases from J, with 14 bases between.

The genes are TRBV28 and TRBJ2-7, with 15 bases that match TRBD2. Per germline, CDR1 MDHEN and CDR2 SYDVKM. V trimming: 8 bases; J trimming: 6 bases; junction bases outside the gene matches: 8. This CDR3 is 15 amino acids long. The CDR3 spells CASGVPGLAGGEQYF. The CDR3 DNA reads as TGTGCCAGCGGGGTTCCGGGACTAGCGGGAGGCGAGCAGTACTTC.

The chain links TRBV6-5 to TRBJ1-6; D might be TRBD1 (5 bases). V lost 0 bases to trimming and J lost 13 bases, with 19 bases between them. The CDR3 contains 16 residues. The germline gives CDR1 MNHEY, CDR2 SVGAGI. Written as DNA, the CDR3 is TGTGCCAGCAGTTACTCCGGCCCGGGGGTTCTTTCCCCCCTCCACTTT. Encoded protein: CASSYSGPGVLSPLHF.

V gene TRBV18 combines with J gene TRBJ1-2, with D perhaps TRBD1 (6 bases). This CDR3 is built from 14 residues. CDR1 and CDR2 (germline): KGHSH, LQKENI. Trimming took off 3 bases at V and 4 bases at J, with 12 bases between the two ends. The DNA for the CDR3 is TGTGCCAGCTCACCCCCTGGGGGGGCCTATGGCTACACCTTC. Its protein product is CASSPPGGAYGYTF.

The chain is built from TRBV5-1 and TRBJ2-7, with 11 positions matching TRBD2. The junction had 5 bases not matched to a gene; V was cut back by 4 bases and J by 2 bases. Looked up from germline, CDR1 is SGHRS and CDR2 is YFSETQ. This CDR3 spans 15 amino acids. The DNA for the CDR3 is TGCGCCAGCAGCGACATTAGCGGGAGGGCCTACGAGCAGTACTTC. Translation gives CASSDISGRAYEQYF.

This rearrangement joins TRBV3-1 (or the pseudogene TRBV3-2) to TRBJ2-1; D remains unclear. The CDR3 is 15 amino acids. The V end lost 2 bases, the J end lost 5 bases, and 13 bases lay between the germline ends. Germline V gene sequence: CDR1 LGHDT, CDR2 YNNKEL (reference sequence). The CDR3: CASSQSVISNNEQFF. The CDR3, as DNA: TGTGCCAGCAGCCAATCGGTCATCTCAAACAATGAGCAGTTCTTC.

The chain has TRBV28 and TRBJ1-2; 7 bases are a match to TRBD1. The V segment lost 6 bases and the J segment 8 bases; nucleotides outside the gene matches: 6. This CDR3 has 12 amino acids. In germline, CDR1 is MDHEN, CDR2 SYDVKM. The CDR3 DNA sequence: TGTGCCAGCAGCCGACAGGGATGGGGCTACACCTTC. It translates to CASSRQGWGYTF.

This clone was seen only a few times. J is TRBJ1-1 and V is TRBV7-2; D remains ambiguous. The germline CDR1 and CDR2 sequences are SGHTA and FQGNSA. The V and J ends lost 1 base and 5 bases respectively, with 20 bases between them. This CDR3 spans 17 amino acids. The CDR3 DNA is TGTGCCAGCAGCTTAGTGTCTCGACGAGGGTTTTTTACTGAAGCTTTCTTT. This gives the protein CASSLVSRRGFFTEAFF.

The chain employs TRBV19 and TRBJ1-6, with 7 positions matching TRBD1. Trimming took 5 bases from V and 5 from J; bases not matched to a gene: 9. CDR1 and CDR2 (germline): LNHDA, SQIVND (reference sequence). The CDR3 contains 16 residues. The CDR3 protein is CASSPQGGLDNSPLHF. The CDR3 DNA is TGTGCCAGTAGTCCCCAGGGGGGGCTGGATAATTCACCCCTCCACTTT.

The sample holds one count of this clone. The chain links TRBV7-2 to TRBJ1-1; 8 positions match TRBD1. Trimming at V came to 5 bases and at J to 5 bases, leaving 4 bases not matched to a gene. The CDR3 is made up of 13 amino acids. Germline CDR1 reads SGHTA; CDR2 reads FQGNSA. The CDR3 region is CASSRDRRTEAFF. As DNA, the CDR3 is TGTGCCAGCAGCAGGGACAGGCGGACTGAAGCTTTCTTT.

This chain joins TRBV5-1 and TRBJ1-1; tentative D call: TRBD1 (5 bases). The germline V and J ends were trimmed by 7 bases and 5 bases, with 9 bases remaining between them. The CDR3 runs 11 residues. The germline gives CDR1 SGHRS, CDR2 YFSETQ. The CDR3 loop reads CASRGETEAFF. The CDR3 coding sequence is TGCGCCAGCCGGGGGGAGACTGAAGCTTTCTTT.